This T cell receptor beta chain was documented in a study of blood T cell repertoires in COVID-19. Overall study: From the United States, Italy and Spain came samples of acute and convalescent COVID-19. Sources were T cells, B-cell-depleted T cells, or PBMCs; the material itself was cDNA or gDNA.

Original data processing: Estimates of nucleated cell counts were drawn from the amplification of reference gene primers. Method: immunoSEQ multiplex PCR; TCRdb's copy keeps in-frame clones and lacks some. The V and J calls and the clone size are those of that table, but D and trimming were determined from the DNA. The table includes around 150,000 clones, more than 75% detected once. A few counts support this clone. The sequence came from a man in his 60s with acute or convalescent COVID-19. The sample comprised peripheral blood.

In DNA, the CDR3 is TGTGCCAGCAGTCCCGGGACAGGCGACCCTGGGGCCAACGTCCTGACTTTC. It codes for CASSPGTGDPGANVLTF. The chain combines TRBV6-6 with TRBJ2-6, with 8 nucleotides matching TRBD1. V lost 5 bases and J lost 2; bases outside the gene matches: 8. Germline V CDR1 and CDR2: MNHNY, SVGAGI (reference sequence). This CDR3 is 17 amino acids long.